The next 8 T cell receptor beta chains were all read from a single sample in a study of cytomegalovirus exposure and HLA in healthy donors. PCR was performed using 60 Vbeta and 13 Jbeta primers. Method: immunoSEQ multiplex PCR; TCRdb's copy keeps in-frame clones and lacks some. This table holds some 180,000 clones, 80% found once. The sequenced material came from PBMCs. These receptors were collected from a woman between 25 and 40 years old in good health and CMV-seronegative.

The chain uses TRBV7-8 and TRBJ2-7; 7 bases fit TRBD1. Looked up from germline, CDR1 is SGHVS and CDR2 is FQNEAQ. CDR3 length: 15 amino acids. V was clipped by 2 bases and J by 2 bases; unmatched bases: 6. CDR3 coding DNA: TGTGCCAGCAGCTTATCGAGGGGGCCCACCTACGAGCAGTACTTC. Its translation is CASSLSRGPTYEQYF. The whole variable domain, remainder taken from reference TRBV7-8 and TRBJ2-7, is GAGVSQSPRYKVAKRGQDVALRCDPISGHVSLFWYQQALGQGPEFLTYFQNEAQLDKSGLPSDRFFAERPEGSVSTLKIQRTQQEDSAVYLCASSLSRGPTYEQYFGPGTRLTVT.

The genes are TRBV13 and TRBJ2-5, with TRBD1 identical over 7 bases. This CDR3 is 15 amino acids long. V shed 1 base and J 2 bases; nucleotides not matched to a gene: 4. Germline-derived CDR1 and CDR2 are PRHDT and FYEKMQ (reference sequence). CDR3: CASSLEGALQETQYF. The CDR3 nucleotides are TGTGCCAGCAGCTTAGAGGGGGCCCTACAAGAGACCCAGTACTTC. Full variable domain (remainder filled in from reference TRBV13 and TRBJ2-5): AAGVIQSPRHLIKEKRETATLKCYPIPRHDTVYWYQQGPGQDPQFLISFYEKMQSDKGSIPDRFSAQQFSDYHSELNMSSLELGDSALYFCASSLEGALQETQYFGPGTRLLVL.

V and J are TRBV5-4 and TRBJ2-5, with a weak D call TRBD2 (5 bases). This CDR3 is 14 amino acids long. V lost 1 base to trimming and J lost 2 bases, with 9 bases between them. From germline, CDR1 is SGHNT and CDR2 YYREEE (reference sequence). The CDR3 DNA sequence: TGTGCCAGCAGCTTGTCACTAGGACAAGAGACCCAGTACTTC. This translates into CASSLSLGQETQYF.

The V gene is TRBV18, the J gene TRBJ2-5; 8 bases match TRBD1. The germline gives CDR1 KGHSH, CDR2 LQKENI. Losses at the gene ends were 5 bases for V and 2 bases for J; bases not matched to a gene: 4. This CDR3 is 14 amino acids long. CDR3 protein: CASSTGTGQETQYF. CDR3 nucleotides: TGTGCCAGCTCAACCGGGACAGGTCAAGAGACCCAGTACTTC. The entire variable domain, with the rest obtained from reference TRBV18 and TRBJ2-5, is as follows: NAGVMQNPRHLVRRRGQEARLRCSPMKGHSHVYWYRQLPEEGLKFMVYLQKENIIDESGMPKERFSAEFPKEGPSILRIQQVVRGDSAAYFCASSTGTGQETQYFGPGTRLLVL.

This rearrangement joins TRBV5-6 to TRBJ1-1, with 9 nucleotides matching TRBD1. Germline CDR1 SGHDT, CDR2 YYEEEE. The CDR3 is made up of 12 amino acids. Trimming cost V 4 bases and J 10 bases; bases outside gene matches: 5. The DNA of the CDR3 is TGTGCCAGCAGCCGGGGGACAGGGTTAGCTTTCTTT. This gives the protein CASSRGTGLAFF.

CDR3 nucleotides: TGTGCCAGCAGCCGGGGGGTTCAGGAGACCCAGTACTTC. Protein product: CASSRGVQETQYF. The chain employs TRBV5-6 and TRBJ2-5; TRBD2 aligns across 7 bases. The CDR3 is made up of 13 amino acids. Looked up from germline, CDR1 is SGHDT and CDR2 is YYEEEE. The J segment lost 5 bases and the V segment lost 4 bases, leaving 5 bases of the junction unmatched.

J is TRBJ1-5 and V is TRBV29-1, with D tentatively TRBD1 (6 bases). Germline V lookup: CDR1 SQVTM, CDR2 ANQGSEA. This CDR3 contains 13 residues. Trimming removed 4 bases at V and 5 bases at J, with 12 bases between. DNA for the CDR3: TGCAGCGTTGGAGGGTCAGGGGATCAGCCCCAGCATTTT. This gives the protein CSVGGSGDQPQHF. Full variable domain (rest looked up from reference TRBV29-1 and TRBJ1-5): SAVISQKPSRDICQRGTSLTIQCQVDSQVTMMFWYRQQPGQSLTLIATANQGSEATYESGFVIDKFPISRPNLTFSTLTVSNMSPEDSSIYLCSVGGSGDQPQHFGDGTRLSIL.

The chain couples TRBV2 to TRBJ2-5, with D possibly TRBD2 on 6 matching bases. From germline, CDR1 is SNHLY and CDR2 FYNNEI. V gave up 5 bases and J gave up 0 bases, with 10 bases separating them. CDR3 length: 14 residues. The CDR3 loop reads CASSPGTHQETQYF. The DNA for the CDR3 is TGTGCCAGCAGTCCAGGGACTCACCAAGAGACCCAGTACTTC.